This entry describes one T cell receptor (beta chain). Its recognized antigen is unknown. Qualities for individual bases were not recorded, and no much larger clone is one base off. The CDR3, cysteine through phenylalanine, is 13 amino acids long. Only the CDR3 DNA stays, 39 bases, in frame from base 1. A distance of 6 bases separates the germline ends of V and J, which lose 3 bases and 1 base respectively. As encoded in the germline V gene, CDR1 is SGHTA while CDR2 is FQGNSA. TCRbeta CDR3 regions were amplified from genomic DNA by means of the immunoSEQ Assay, a bias-controlled multiplex PCR. Regarding the original processing steps: Within the assay, amplification of reference gene primers was used to estimate how many nucleated cells each sample contained. Sequence reads were collapsed and filtered to measure the absolute abundance of every unique TCRbeta CDR3 rearrangement. Productive Simpson clonality was computed per sample as the square root of Simpson's diversity index over productive rearrangements. The immuneACCESS repertoire file appears here via TCRdb, limited to in-frame rearrangements. These files lack a portion of the clones; in checked studies, under half of the deficit traces to unresolved V genes, and the cause of the others is not known. From that table come the V and J calls and clone size; the DNA was used to work out D and trimming. This sample holds 120,000 to 150,000 clones; about 82% were observed only once. 2.5% to 3% of the sample lies in the top ten.

Each collaborating institution followed its own protocols to collect whole blood in K2EDTA tubes. For TCRbeta analysis, collaborator samples were shipped as frozen whole blood, as isolated PBMCs, or as DNA extracted from either sample type. The data stem from a study of blood T cell repertoires in COVID-19 (dated by TCRdb to the early 2020s). Describing the broader study: Samples from collaborators originated in the United States, Italy and Spain and spanned both the acute and convalescent phases of COVID-19. The material from the prospective study consisted of cDNA or gDNA derived from T cells, B-cell-depleted T cells, or PBMCs. Subjects who had been exposed to COVID-19, were actively infected with it, or had recovered from it provided the deeply sampled blood TCRbeta repertoires that made up the dataset. A freely available public database, intended as a resource for researchers studying the immune response to SARS-CoV-2, is where the repertoires were released. Samples came from the ongoing ImmuneRACE study (first 160 participants) plus 1,254 subjects from 6 global collaborators. The sample metadata nearly always contained a de-identified subject ID, COVID-19 status, age in years and sex. Where HLA class I and class II types were available, the types were taken from metadata supplied by the sample provider, not from assay-based typing.

The study at large found these results: How much clinical and demographic metadata was included differed by source and by participant, and the metadata was provided uncurated.

The TCR sequence derives from a woman aged 40 to 49 with active or convalescent COVID-19. This chain joins TRBV7-2 to TRBJ1-1, with the D gene not confidently named. Specimen: peripheral blood. The DNA sequence follows: TGTGCCAGCAGCTTCTATACGAACACTGAAGCTTTCTTT. Its product reads: CASSFYTNTEAFF.